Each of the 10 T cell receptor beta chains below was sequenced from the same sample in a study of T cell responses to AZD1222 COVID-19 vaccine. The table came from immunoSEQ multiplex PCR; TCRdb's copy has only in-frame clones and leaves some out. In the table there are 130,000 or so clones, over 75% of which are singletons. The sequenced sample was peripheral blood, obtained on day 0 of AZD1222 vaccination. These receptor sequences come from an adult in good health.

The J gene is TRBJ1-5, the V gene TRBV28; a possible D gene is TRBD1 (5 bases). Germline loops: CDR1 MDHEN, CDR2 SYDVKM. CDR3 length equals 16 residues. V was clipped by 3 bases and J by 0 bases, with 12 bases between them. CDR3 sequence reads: CASSFRQPYSNQPQHF. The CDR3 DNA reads TGTGCCAGCAGTTTCAGACAGCCCTATAGCAATCAGCCCCAGCATTTT.

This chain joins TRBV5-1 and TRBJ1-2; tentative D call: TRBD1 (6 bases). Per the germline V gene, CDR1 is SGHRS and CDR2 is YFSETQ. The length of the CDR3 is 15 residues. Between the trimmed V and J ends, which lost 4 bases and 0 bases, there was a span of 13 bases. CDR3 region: CASSQGHPTNYGYTF. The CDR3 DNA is TGCGCCAGCAGCCAGGGACATCCCACTAACTATGGCTACACCTTC.

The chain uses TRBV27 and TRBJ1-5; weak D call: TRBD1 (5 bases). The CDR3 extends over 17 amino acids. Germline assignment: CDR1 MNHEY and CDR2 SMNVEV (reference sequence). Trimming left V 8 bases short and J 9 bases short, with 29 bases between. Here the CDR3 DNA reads TGTGCCAGCGTCTTTACAGTACTCCCGCGGGGCATTCGGCCCCAGCATTTT. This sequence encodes CASVFTVLPRGIRPQHF.

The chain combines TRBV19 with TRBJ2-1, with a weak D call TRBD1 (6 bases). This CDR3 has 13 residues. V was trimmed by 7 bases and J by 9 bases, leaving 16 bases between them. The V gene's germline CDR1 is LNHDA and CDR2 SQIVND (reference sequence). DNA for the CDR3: TGTGCCAGTATTACCCAGGGGAGTGGTGAGCAGTTCTTC. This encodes CASITQGSGEQFF.

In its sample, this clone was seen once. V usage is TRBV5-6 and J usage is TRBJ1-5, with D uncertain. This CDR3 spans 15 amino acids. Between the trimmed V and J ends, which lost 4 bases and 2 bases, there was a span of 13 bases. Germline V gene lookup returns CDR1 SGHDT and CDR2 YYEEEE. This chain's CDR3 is CASSPSISGNQPQHF. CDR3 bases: TGTGCCAGCAGCCCTAGTATATCGGGCAATCAGCCCCAGCATTTT.

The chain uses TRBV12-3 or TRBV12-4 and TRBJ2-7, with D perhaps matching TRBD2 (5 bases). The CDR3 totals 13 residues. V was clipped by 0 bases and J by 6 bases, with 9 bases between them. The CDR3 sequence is CASSLAGVFEQYF. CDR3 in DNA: TGTGCCAGCAGTTTAGCGGGAGTGTTCGAGCAGTACTTC.

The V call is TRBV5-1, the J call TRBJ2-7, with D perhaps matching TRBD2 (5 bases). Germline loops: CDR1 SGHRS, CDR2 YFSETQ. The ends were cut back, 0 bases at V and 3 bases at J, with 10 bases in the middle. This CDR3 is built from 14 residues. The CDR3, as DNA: TGCGCCAGCAGCTTGGATAGCGCGAGCTACGAGCAGTACTTC. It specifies CASSLDSASYEQYF. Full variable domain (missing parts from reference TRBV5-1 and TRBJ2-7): KAGVTQTPRYLIKTRGQQVTLSCSPISGHRSVSWYQQTPGQGLQFLFEYFSETQRNKGNFPGRFSGRQFSNSRSEMNVSTLELGDSALYLCASSLDSASYEQYFGPGTRLTVT.

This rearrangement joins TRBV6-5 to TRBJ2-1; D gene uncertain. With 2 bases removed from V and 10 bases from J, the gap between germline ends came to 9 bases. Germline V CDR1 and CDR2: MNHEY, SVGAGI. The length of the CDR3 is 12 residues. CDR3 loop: CASSYGSGEQFF. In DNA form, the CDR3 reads TGTGCCAGCAGTTACGGTAGTGGGGAGCAGTTCTTC.

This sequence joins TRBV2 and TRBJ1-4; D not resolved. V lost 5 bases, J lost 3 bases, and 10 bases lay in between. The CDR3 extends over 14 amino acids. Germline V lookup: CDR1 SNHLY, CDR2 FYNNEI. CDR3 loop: CASSSTDANEKLFF. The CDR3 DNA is TGTGCCAGCAGTTCGACGGATGCTAATGAAAAACTGTTTTTT.

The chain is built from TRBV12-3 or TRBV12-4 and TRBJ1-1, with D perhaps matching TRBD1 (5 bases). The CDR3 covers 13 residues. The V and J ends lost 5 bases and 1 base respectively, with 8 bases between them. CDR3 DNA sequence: TGTGCCAGCAGTCCTACAGGGAACACTGAAGCTTTCTTT. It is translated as CASSPTGNTEAFF.